This TCR beta chain was documented in a study of cytomegalovirus exposure and HLA in healthy donors (dated by TCRdb to 2017 to 2019). As for the study more broadly: According to an earlier analysis of a few hundred of the donors, some 180 million T cells yielded roughly 100 million unique TCR beta sequences and about 300 Gb of sequence data. In an earlier analysis of 587 of the donors, high-throughput TCR beta sequencing was used to judge whether each TCR beta V gene segment behaved as functional or pseudogenic. In the later analysis, no new phenotypic data were used to find candidate immune exposures; instead, reliance was placed on TCR beta sequences and their occurrence across donors. Donor age, sex, ethnicity and CMV serostatus were collected together with the repertoire data. Because of strong linkage in the cohort, roughly five DR-DQ haplotypes were treated as single units for association and clustering. The study aimed to test whether signatures of past pathogen exposure could be identified by cataloging public T cell receptors. Around 300 gigabases of sequencing data and tens of millions of unique TCR sequences were included in an early release covering about 700 HLA-typed donors. Of the 300 to 450 genotyped donors, roughly 85% fell in the genetic ancestry cluster associated with self-reported Caucasian donors. Among around 400 genotyped donors of the cohort, an average of roughly 230,000 unique TCR beta nucleotide sequences was sequenced per donor, of which 15% to 20% were non-productive. To predict cytomegalovirus infection status, the study brought together high-throughput TCR immunosequencing, statistical association of individual TCRs with disease status, and machine learning. A later genetic analysis used genome-wide SNP genotypes for about 60% of the roughly 670 donors, treating that subset as a discovery cohort. In a later analysis, previously published TCR beta repertoires from 550 to 700 donors were re-analyzed and high-resolution HLA genotyping was added so that TCR occurrence patterns could be studied. A separate validation cohort of over 95 different subjects was used in addition to the roughly 670-subject first cohort. All discovery cohort repertoires had been generated using a single sequencing platform. The T cell repertoires of under 750 subjects were profiled by immunosequencing and related to cytomegalovirus serostatus. Class I and class II HLA loci were covered by the typing at four-digit resolution. The number of donors typed differed by locus, with about 629-630 for A, B, C, DRB1 and DQB1, 522 for DQA1, some 570 for DPA1, and over 400 for DPB1.

Receptor libraries were prepared by the immunoSEQ multiplex PCR assay. A mixture of 60 forward primers for TCR Vbeta segments and 13 reverse primers for TCR Jbeta segments was used in the multiplex PCR. Amplification of the CDR3 region of rearranged TCR beta genes was performed with a multiplex PCR assay on genomic DNA. The amplified TCR beta libraries were sequenced on the Illumina HiSeq System as 87-base-pair reads. Turning to the authors' computational methods: In a later analysis, tens of millions of unique TCR beta chains were counted across the 650 to 750 repertoires, and roughly 9.9 million of these chains were shared by at least two donors. Raw reads were error-corrected and collapsed into unique sequences with a nearest-neighbor algorithm that merged closely related sequences to remove PCR and sequencing errors. CDR3 sequences were aligned to IMGT reference sequences to assign V, D and J gene segments. Each retained sequence needed at least a six-nucleotide match to both a V gene segment and a J gene segment. Rearrangements were classified as productive when the CDR3 lacked stop codons and remained in frame with V and J, and all other rearrangements were classified as non-productive. Following IMGT convention, CDR3 was defined as the stretch from the second conserved V-encoded cysteine up to the conserved J-encoded phenylalanine. In an earlier analysis of around 540 of the donors, sequences lacking an unambiguous match to a single V gene segment were excluded. In an earlier analysis of a few hundred of the donors, V segments were called functional above 56.7% productive rearrangements and were called segregating when the between-donor standard deviation exceeded 5%. To diagnose cytomegalovirus status from the catalog of TCR beta chain sequences, a statistical classification framework was built. A later analysis assigned V and J genes by comparing TCR nucleotide sequences with IMGT/GENE-DB human TR gene sequences. Using the TCRdist pipeline, a later analysis assigned CDR3 sequences along with most-parsimonious VDJ recombination scenarios. In a later analysis, every TCR beta chain was defined by the combination of its CDR3 amino acid sequence and its V-gene family, and reads without a unique V-gene family were dropped. As a way to deal with suspected cross-contamination and a sequencing artifact, a later analysis dropped hundreds of nucleotide sequences that were highly shared and had low generation probability. In a later analysis, a clonal expansion index was calculated for each public chain from normalized within-repertoire ranks of inferred template counts. Generation probabilities in a later analysis came from a VDJ recombination model fitted to out-of-frame rearrangements, and those results were checked against IGoR. In a later analysis, TCR-TCR, TCR-HLA and TCR-CMV co-occurrence was scored with hypergeometric tests, and a repertoire-size bias correction was applied to TCR pairs. In a later analysis, false discovery rates were estimated by permuting HLA or CMV assignments 20 times. In a later analysis, co-occurring TCRs were grouped using DBSCAN, and TCRdist sequence similarity was added for clustering within HLA-allele-positive subsets. Repertoires with fewer than 30,000 or more than 120,000 public chains, plus five repertoires with anomalous nucleotide sharing, were excluded from co-occurrence clustering. The clones in this table, taken by TCRdb from immuneACCESS, are in-frame only. Not every clone is retained; where verified, under half of the shortfall comes from an unresolved V gene, and the cause of the rest is unknown. From that table come the V and J calls and clone size; the DNA was used to work out D and trimming. The sample records about 110,000 clones, around 75% of which are singletons. The ten largest make up roughly 0.87% of the sample.

Here is what the overall study found, with its caveats: Some 16 rarely observed V segments, including chromosome 9 orphons, were excluded from the earlier analysis of some 590 of the donors because counts were too low. In a later genetic analysis, fewer N-insertions in productive TCRs were reported among donors in an Asian-associated ancestry cluster than the approximately 710-donor mean. Immune exposure information for the cohort was limited to CMV serostatus. A later genetic analysis associated a missense DCLRE1C variant with V-gene and J-gene trimming of TCR beta chains, and an independent cohort replicated the association. In vitro tests confirmed that a few of the cytomegalovirus-associated TCR beta chains recognize cytomegalovirus antigens. Specific HLA alleles were associated with 16,951 TCR beta sequences at a false discovery rate of 0.05 in a later analysis. The study gave a list of some 150 TCR beta chains associated with cytomegalovirus. A later analysis found that most CMV-associated TCR beta chains appeared HLA-restricted, with HLA associations seemingly driven largely by CMV exposure. Most TCR sequences were observed very rarely across donors, whereas some public TCRs were present in many individuals. The cohort was sequenced for TCR beta chains only, and without alpha or paired-chain data the features that could be detected were limited. An earlier analysis of approximately 590 of the donors showed that most TCR beta V segments appeared in productive rearrangements either about 90% or about 30% of the time, which broadly matched IMGT annotations. HLA typing was unavailable for some donors at each locus, so association tests used only the typed subset. A cluster of highly shared sequence variants was judged likely to be a technical artifact of the sequencing pipeline. Roughly uniform sequencing depth across donors was assumed in presence/absence analyses, although this assumption may not hold. According to a later analysis, TCR association rates differed among HLA loci, with DRB1 alleles showing the most associated TCRs and HLA-C alleles showing the fewest. When HLA alleles, especially DR and DQ, strongly co-occurred, attributing TCR associations to individual alleles was difficult. A later analysis found that HLA-associated TCR beta chains were more clonally expanded and had lower generation probabilities than equally common non-associated chains. A further reported finding was that TCR beta sequences accurately predicted the HLA-A and HLA-B alleles for most subjects in the first cohort. Cytomegalovirus status was reported to be diagnosed by the classifier with high specificity and sensitivity in both the original and validation cohorts. Correlated functional status among segregating V segments might reflect linkage disequilibrium, but an unknown experimental factor could not be ruled out. In a later analysis, several top co-occurrence clusters were reported to appear linked to parvovirus B19, influenza, CMV and Epstein-Barr virus. Some IMGT-functional V segments, including TRBV6-2 and TRBV6-3, could not be distinguished by the 87-base-pair reads and were therefore excluded. It was suggested by the authors that the approach could potentially be generalized to other disease states and immunological phenotypes.

The cohort comprised under 700 healthy bone marrow donors. All cohort members were sampled while nominally healthy, although unrecorded immune exposures were likely present. The donor was CMV seronegative and belonged to the group of 320 or so seronegative cohort members. A peripheral blood sample was collected from each donor, and TCR beta sequencing was performed on peripheral blood mononuclear cells. Genomic DNA extraction from the blood cell samples was performed with the Qiagen DNeasy Blood Extraction Kit. Trimmed from V: 0 bases; trimmed from J: 5 bases; junction bases lacking a gene match: 5. The germline V gene yields SGHRS for CDR1 and YFSETQ for CDR2. The cysteine opens and the phenylalanine closes a CDR3 of 15 amino acids. Only the CDR3 region is kept as DNA, spanning 45 bases read in frame from base 1. A word on this clone: Its antigen is currently not known. There are no base qualities to consult, and no much larger clone falls within one base.

The receptor was isolated from a woman aged 25 to 45 in good health and CMV-seronegative. Sequencing input: PBMCs. The chain employs TRBV5-1 and TRBJ1-5, with 7 bases matching TRBD1. For the CDR3, the sequence is CASSLGDSPDQPQHF. The DNA is TGCGCCAGCAGCTTGGGGGACAGCCCAGATCAGCCCCAGCATTTT.